A single sample is the source of the 29 T cell receptor beta chains below, sequenced in a study of T-cell memory formation after mild COVID-19. Via MiXCR, TCRdb re-called the 5' RACE reads, giving one row per CDR3 protein. The sample shows 250,000 to 400,000 distinct CDR3 sequences, 13% to 15% of them seen only once. The specimen was PBMCs or a T cell subset sorted from them (not recorded which). The receptors stem from a man aged 18 to 29 who had mild COVID-19 (a few samples of this study predate the infection). Cell type and time point are not known.

The chain is built from TRBV9 and TRBJ2-2, with 8 positions matching TRBD2. After removal of 0 bases from V and 4 bases from J, the junction contained 2 bases not matched to a gene. This CDR3 has 15 residues. Germline V lookup: CDR1 SGDLS, CDR2 YYNGEE. The CDR3 bases are TGTGCCAGCAGCGTAGAACGGGGGGGCACCGGGGAGCTGTTTTTT. Its protein is CASSVERGGTGELFF.

This clonotype has only a few counts. This sequence joins TRBV21-1 and TRBJ2-7. TRBV21-1 counts as a pseudogene. The CDR3 runs 15 residues. The CDR3 here is CASSKFAAHGDEQYV. The DNA for the CDR3 is TGTGCCAGCAGCAAGTTTGCGGCTCACGGGGACGAGCAGTACGTC.

V and J are TRBV4-2 and TRBJ2-2; TRBD1 matches 10 bases. This CDR3 comprises 19 residues. V dropped 3 bases and J dropped 0; count of bases not matched to a gene: 10. The germline V gene has CDR1 LGHNA and CDR2 YNFKEQ. The DNA of the CDR3 is TGTGCCAGCAGCCAGGATGACAGGGGGCTTTACTCGAACACCGGGGAGCTGTTTTTT. Translating gives CASSQDDRGLYSNTGELFF.

This clonotype showed up just a few times. The rearrangement joins TRBV6-5 to TRBJ1-1; D possibly corresponds to TRBD1 (6 bases). Per germline, CDR1 MNHEY and CDR2 SVGAGI. The CDR3 runs 13 residues. The ends were cut back, 6 bases at V and 1 base at J, with 9 bases in the middle. The CDR3 spells CASRWTANTEAFF. Here the CDR3 DNA reads TGTGCCAGCAGATGGACAGCGAACACTGAAGCTTTCTTT.

This chain's CDR3 is CASSLGQALNIQYF. CDR3 DNA sequence: TGCGCCAGCAGCTTGGGGCAGGCCCTAAACATTCAGTACTTC. This sequence joins TRBV5-1 and TRBJ2-4, with unresolved D. The V and J ends lost 0 bases and 6 bases respectively, with 10 bases between them. This CDR3 has 14 residues. The germline CDR1 and CDR2 sequences are SGHRS and YFSETQ.

This clonotype occurred a few times. The chain uses TRBV12-3 or TRBV12-4 and TRBJ1-2; 9 bases map to TRBD1. CDR3 length: 12 residues. The ends lost 6 bases at V and 7 bases at J; junction bases unmatched: 3. The CDR3 is CASRWTGVGYTF. The CDR3, as DNA: TGTGCCAGCAGGTGGACAGGGGTTGGCTACACCTTC.

This clonotype turned up a few times. The chain joins TRBV6-5 to TRBJ2-2; D not resolved. The CDR3 consists of 14 residues. Trimming took 5 bases from V and 2 from J, leaving 9 bases between them. Germline CDR1 reads MNHEY; CDR2 reads SVGAGI. CDR3 nucleotides: TGTGCCAGCAGTGACGATTATAACACCGGGGAGCTGTTTTTT. Protein: CASSDDYNTGELFF.

In this sample, this clonotype turned up a few times. The CDR3 is CASSGGSSGYTF. DNA for the CDR3: TGCGCCAGCAGCGGAGGATCTAGCGGCTACACCTTC. The chain is built from TRBV5-1 and TRBJ1-2; no reliable D call. The CDR3 loop spans 12 amino acids. Germline V gives CDR1 SGHRS, CDR2 YFSETQ. The V end lost 4 bases, the J end lost 8 bases, and 12 bases lay between the germline ends.

The J gene is TRBJ2-2, the V gene TRBV20-1, with D possibly being TRBD1 or TRBD2 (5 bases each). From germline, CDR1 is DFQATT and CDR2 SNEGSKA (reference sequence). The length of the CDR3 is 13 residues. The germline V and J ends were trimmed by 3 bases and 5 bases, with 10 bases remaining between them. This CDR3 is CSARGVVTGELFF. The CDR3 DNA reads TGCAGTGCTAGGGGGGTAGTGACCGGGGAGCTGTTTTTT.

This chain connects TRBV5-1 to TRBJ2-5, with 9 bases that match TRBD1. Losses at the gene ends were 4 bases for V and 5 bases for J; bases not matched to a gene: 3. CDR3 size: 13 residues. Germline V CDR1 and CDR2: SGHRS, YFSETQ. The CDR3 protein is CASSRGTGETQYF. As DNA, the CDR3 is TGCGCCAGCAGCAGAGGGACAGGGGAGACCCAGTACTTC.

There are a few counts of this clonotype. This rearrangement joins TRBV6-5 to TRBJ2-1; the D gene is possibly TRBD2 (7 bases). CDR1 MNHEY and CDR2 SVGAGI come from the germline V gene. The CDR3 spans 17 residues. The germline V and J ends were trimmed by 0 bases and 0 bases, with 12 bases remaining between them. The CDR3 DNA is TGTGCCAGCAGTTACTCATCGGGGGGCGACTCCTACAATGAGCAGTTCTTC. Its translation is CASSYSSGGDSYNEQFF.

The rearrangement links TRBV12-3 or TRBV12-4 to TRBJ1-2; D gene unclear. Trimming stripped 6 bases from V and 8 bases from J, with 16 bases between. The CDR3 loop spans 13 amino acids. CDR3 DNA: TGTGCCAGCAGCCGCGGGATCTTAGGAGGCTACACCTTC. It encodes CASSRGILGGYTF.

This clonotype was observed many times. This sequence joins TRBV7-2 and TRBJ1-2; 8 positions match TRBD1. The CDR3 has 15 amino acids. With 4 bases clipped from V and 2 bases from J, the junction kept 6 bases outside the gene matches. CDR1 and CDR2 from the germline V gene are SGHTA and FQGNSA. CDR3: CASSYSTGENYGYTF. CDR3 bases: TGTGCCAGCAGCTACTCGACAGGGGAGAACTATGGCTACACCTTC.

The chain recombines TRBV12-3 or TRBV12-4 with TRBJ2-1; maybe TRBD2 (5 bases). The CDR3 is 14 residues long. V dropped 7 bases and J dropped 0 bases, with 10 bases sitting between them. The CDR3 DNA is TGTGCCAGCAAGCCGGGAAGCTCCTACAATGAGCAGTTCTTC. It specifies CASKPGSSYNEQFF.

This chain joins TRBV7-2 and TRBJ1-2; 7 bases agree with TRBD1. This CDR3 spans 12 amino acids. Germline CDR1 and CDR2: SGHTA and FQGNSA. Trimming cost V 6 bases and J 6 bases; bases outside gene matches: 4. The CDR3 DNA reads TGTGCCAGCAGTACAACAGGGGATGGCTACACCTTC. Translating gives CASSTTGDGYTF. The full variable domain, with the rest looked up from reference TRBV7-2 and TRBJ1-2, is GAGVSQSPSNKVTEKGKDVELRCDPISGHTALYWYRQSLGQGLEFLIYFQGNSAPDKSGLPSDRFSAERTGGSVSTLTIQRTQQEDSAVYLCASSTTGDGYTFGSGTRLTVV.

The genes are TRBV7-9 and TRBJ2-6; D unresolved. The CDR3 is 17 residues long. V lost 6 bases, J lost 4 bases, and 19 bases lay in between. CDR1 and CDR2 from the germline V gene are SEHNR and FQNEAQ (reference sequence). The CDR3 protein is CASRFPSGGSGANVLTF. CDR3 coding DNA: TGTGCCAGCAGATTCCCTTCAGGCGGTTCCGGGGCCAACGTCCTGACTTTC.

The rearrangement uses TRBV6-5 and TRBJ2-3; no firm D call. The V and J ends lost 6 bases and 6 bases respectively, with 7 bases between them. Germline assignment: CDR1 MNHEY and CDR2 SVGAGI. CDR3 size: 11 residues. Here the CDR3 DNA reads TGTGCCAGCAGGATGATGGATACGCAGTATTTT. Its translation: CASRMMDTQYF.

The chain couples TRBV6-5 to TRBJ2-3; no firm D call. This CDR3 has 13 residues. The V gene's germline CDR1 is MNHEY and CDR2 SVGAGI. V lost 0 bases and J lost 2, with 3 bases in between. The chain's CDR3 is CASSYSTTDTQYF. The DNA for the CDR3 is TGTGCCAGCAGTTACTCGACCACAGATACGCAGTATTTT.

J is TRBJ1-4 and V is TRBV7-2, with 8 bases fitting TRBD1. The germline V gene has CDR1 SGHTA and CDR2 FQGNSA. The CDR3 is 15 residues long. J lost 7 bases, V lost 4 bases, and 8 bases had no gene match. Here the CDR3 reads CASSSGQGLGEKLFF. Written as DNA, the CDR3 is TGTGCCAGCAGCTCAGGACAGGGCTTAGGTGAAAAACTGTTTTTT.

The chain joins TRBV7-8 to TRBJ1-4; 8 bases map to TRBD1. Germline V lookup: CDR1 SGHVS, CDR2 FQNEAQ. This CDR3 comprises 17 residues. V gave up 5 bases and J gave up 6 bases; unmatched junction bases: 14. CDR3 loop: CASSAILKGQAHEKLFF. CDR3 sequence (DNA): TGTGCCAGCAGCGCGATACTTAAGGGACAGGCTCATGAAAAACTGTTTTTT.

This chain links TRBV12-3 or TRBV12-4 with TRBJ2-5, with TRBD2 matching 12 bases. The CDR3 is made up of 16 amino acids. J gave up 2 bases and V 5 bases, and 6 bases lay outside the gene matches. The CDR3 spells CASSAGLAGLQETQYF. The CDR3, as DNA: TGTGCCAGCAGTGCGGGACTAGCGGGCCTACAAGAGACCCAGTACTTC.

CDR3: CASSLRGAQETQYF. CDR3 nucleotide sequence: TGTGCCAGCAGCTTGAGGGGGGCCCAAGAGACCCAGTACTTC. The chain uses TRBV5-4 and TRBJ2-5; tentatively, D is TRBD1 or TRBD2 (6 bases each). CDR1 is SGHNT and CDR2 is YYREEE in the germline V gene (reference sequence). The CDR3 consists of 14 residues. V was shortened by 1 base and J by 1 base, with 8 bases between the two germline ends.

This clonotype was counted a few times. V gene TRBV27 combines with J gene TRBJ2-7, with 7 bases lining up with TRBD2. Germline CDR1 reads MNHEY; CDR2 reads SMNVEV (reference sequence). This CDR3 comprises 13 residues. Losses at the gene ends were 6 bases for V and 0 bases for J; bases not matched to a gene: 2. CDR3: CASRGGSSYEQYF. The DNA for the CDR3 is TGTGCCAGCAGAGGCGGGAGCTCCTACGAGCAGTACTTC.

This clonotype was detected a few times. The rearrangement links TRBV4-1 to TRBJ1-1, with D tentatively TRBD1 (5 bases). The CDR3 consists of 16 residues. Germline assignment: CDR1 MGHRA and CDR2 YSYEKL. Trimming took off 1 base at V and 1 base at J, with 13 bases between the two ends. The CDR3 DNA sequence: TGCGCCAGCAGCCAAGTGCTGGTACAGGCGAACACTGAAGCTTTCTTT. It yields the protein CASSQVLVQANTEAFF.

This chain connects TRBV5-1 to TRBJ1-4; D is ambiguous. The V gene's germline CDR1 is SGHRS and CDR2 YFSETQ. The V and J ends lost 0 bases and 8 bases respectively, with 8 bases between them. The CDR3 covers 13 residues. CDR3 nucleotide sequence: TGCGCCAGCAGCTTGGATCATCAGGAAAAACTGTTTTTT. It is translated as CASSLDHQEKLFF.

This chain uses TRBV6-2 or TRBV6-3 with TRBJ2-2; D is undetermined. The CDR3 has 14 residues. Germline lookup yields CDR1 MNHEY and CDR2 SVGEGT. V lost 6 bases to trimming and J lost 0 bases, with 8 bases between them. The CDR3 loop is CASRPQANTGELFF. Written as DNA, the CDR3 is TGTGCCAGCAGACCACAAGCGAACACCGGGGAGCTGTTTTTT.

The rearrangement uses TRBV6-5 and TRBJ2-5; TRBD2 agrees at 8 bases. This CDR3 contains 13 residues. In germline, CDR1 is MNHEY, CDR2 SVGAGI. V shed 10 bases, J shed 0 bases, and the junction held 4 bases outside the gene matches. The CDR3 coding sequence is TGTGCCATACTAGCGGAGTACCAAGAGACCCAGTACTTC. Protein product: CAILAEYQETQYF.

This clonotype was detected many times. V gene TRBV6-2 or TRBV6-3 combines with J gene TRBJ2-1; the D gene is possibly TRBD2 (5 bases). The V end was cut by 6 bases, the J end by 12 bases, with 15 bases between. This CDR3 is 12 amino acids long. Germline V gene sequence: CDR1 MNHEY, CDR2 SVGEGT. DNA of the CDR3: TGTGCCAGCAGACCCCGGGATTCCCTGCAGTTCTTC. Translating gives CASRPRDSLQFF.

The chain is built from TRBV27 and TRBJ2-7, with TRBD2 identical over 9 bases. Germline values: CDR1 MNHEY, CDR2 SMNVEV (reference sequence). Trimming at V came to 5 bases and at J to 7 bases, leaving 15 bases not matched to a gene. This CDR3 is 16 amino acids long. In nucleotides, the CDR3 is TGTGCCAGCAGTCCCCTGGGTAGCGGGGGACCGGGTGAGCAGTACGTC. Residues: CASSPLGSGGPGEQYV.